This TCR beta chain was obtained from a study of blood T cell repertoires in COVID-19. Study-wide background: T cells, B-cell-depleted T cells, or PBMCs provided the cDNA or gDNA that served as material.

Recruitment covered 25 or so US areas and drew participants whose ages spanned about 18 to 90 years. Donors were grouped by their self-reported clinical history. Trimming stripped 10 bases from V and 6 bases from J, with 18 bases between. Germline CDR1 LNHDA, CDR2 SQIVND (reference sequence). This CDR3 contains 14 residues. Study processing details: Amplification from reference gene primers served as the basis for estimated nucleated cell counts. Repertoires were generated with immunoSEQ multiplex PCR, while TCRdb's copy carries only in-frame clones and drops some. The D gene and trimming were derived from the DNA, and the V and J assignments and clone size from that table. In the table there are some 250,000 clones, approximately 90% of which are singletons.

Sequencing was carried out using PBMCs or T cells enriched from blood (not recorded which). This receptor was obtained from a human donor in a cohort exposed to, infected with or recovered from COVID-19 (not recorded which). The donor label of this sample is uncertain. The chain employs TRBV19 and TRBJ1-4; no clear D gene. The CDR3 DNA is TGTGCCACACGCCAGGCAGAGGGAGATGAAAAACTGTTTTTT. Translating gives CATRQAEGDEKLFF.